Following are 28 T cell receptor beta chains from one sample sequenced in a study of cytomegalovirus exposure and HLA in healthy donors (dated by TCRdb to the late 2010s). Library generation was performed with the immunoSEQ multiplex PCR assay. A mixture of 60 forward primers for TCR Vbeta segments and 13 reverse primers for TCR Jbeta segments was used in the multiplex PCR. Imported from immuneACCESS, the table was reduced by TCRdb to in-frame sequences with V and J called. These copies leave out some clones; in studies compared against another copy, an unresolved V gene accounts for under half, and the cause of the remainder is not known. The sample table records about 200,000 clones; 75% to 80% of these occur just once. The ten most abundant clones make up around an eighth of the sample. The source material was PBMCs. The receptors were gathered from a woman in her 30s in good health and CMV-seropositive.

V usage is TRBV4-1 and J usage is TRBJ1-5, with a weak D call TRBD1 (6 bases). CDR1 MGHRA and CDR2 YSYEKL come from the germline V gene. Trimming removed 5 bases at V and 1 base at J, with 15 bases between. The CDR3 extends over 16 amino acids. The CDR3 nucleotides read TGCGCCAGCAGCACCGAGGGGGGGAGGAGCAATCAGCCCCAGCATTTT. Amino acids: CASSTEGGRSNQPQHF.

The chain couples TRBV11-1 to TRBJ2-2, with a weak D call TRBD1 (6 bases). Germline CDR1 reads SGHAT; CDR2 reads FQDESV (reference sequence). V lost 1 base and J 5 bases, leaving 14 bases between the germline ends. The CDR3 sequence is 16 residues long. CDR3 residues: CASSLGRGPGTGELFF. In nucleotides, the CDR3 is TGTGCCAGCAGCTTAGGCAGGGGTCCGGGGACCGGGGAGCTGTTTTTT.

Only one count was recorded for this clone. The rearrangement joins TRBV7-9 to TRBJ2-2, with unresolved D. The CDR3 is 13 residues long. CDR1 and CDR2 (germline): SEHNR, FQNEAQ (reference sequence). V was cut by 5 bases and J by 6 bases, with 10 bases left in between. DNA of the CDR3: TGTGCCAGCAGCACCCAGGCGTCCGGGGAGCTGTTTTTT. Amino acids: CASSTQASGELFF. The complete variable domain, with remaining parts taken from reference TRBV7-9 and TRBJ2-2, reads DTGVSQNPRHKITKRGQNVTFRCDPISEHNRLYWYRQTLGQGPEFLTYFQNEAQLEKSRLLSDRFSAERPKGSFSTLEIQRTEQGDSAMYLCASSTQASGELFFGEGSRLTVL.

This sequence joins TRBV6-4 and TRBJ2-1; tentatively, D is TRBD1 (5 bases). This CDR3 is built from 15 residues. Germline CDR1 reads MRHNA; CDR2 reads SNTAGT. Trimming took 4 bases from V and 2 from J, leaving 12 bases between them. The CDR3 sequence is CASSVDSATYNEQFF. The CDR3 bases are TGTGCCAGCAGTGTCGACAGCGCCACCTACAATGAGCAGTTCTTC.

The chain links TRBV11-1 to TRBJ2-3, with 9 positions matching TRBD1. Germline V gene lookup returns CDR1 SGHAT and CDR2 FQDESV (reference sequence). CDR3 length equals 16 residues. The junction had 10 bases not matched to a gene; V was cut back by 5 bases and J by 4 bases. The CDR3 coding sequence is TGTGCCAGCAGCCCGGGACAGGGCGCCTTTGCAGATACGCAGTATTTT. This codes for CASSPGQGAFADTQYF.

This clone was counted once. The chain carries TRBV6-4 and TRBJ2-7; 7 bases are shared with TRBD1. Unmatched junction bases numbered 12, after V lost 4 bases and J lost 3 bases. The CDR3 spans 16 residues. The germline CDR1 and CDR2 sequences are MRHNA and SNTAGT. The CDR3 DNA sequence: TGTGCCAGCAGTGCCGGGTACCGGGACAGCCTCTACGAGCAGTACTTC. It codes for CASSAGYRDSLYEQYF.

The genes are TRBV4-1 and TRBJ1-2; a possible D gene is TRBD1 (5 bases). The V gene's germline CDR1 is MGHRA and CDR2 YSYEKL. V gave up 4 bases and J gave up 3 bases, with 15 bases separating them. The CDR3 length is 15 residues. The CDR3 nucleotides are TGCGCCAGCAGCCCTGGGGCAGGGCAGGACTATGGCTACACCTTC. Translated, it gives CASSPGAGQDYGYTF.

This chain links TRBV7-2 with TRBJ2-4, with D maybe TRBD1 (6 bases). V was trimmed by 2 bases and J by 4 bases, leaving 9 bases between them. Germline values: CDR1 SGHTA, CDR2 FQGNSA. The CDR3 covers 14 residues. CDR3 DNA sequence: TGTGCCAGCAGCTTAACTGGACAGAAAAACATTCAGTACTTC. Protein: CASSLTGQKNIQYF.

The chain has TRBV12-5 and TRBJ2-7; 9 bases fit TRBD1. CDR1 and CDR2 (germline): LGHNT, FRNRAP. V gave up 6 bases and J gave up 5 bases; unmatched junction bases: 11. The CDR3 runs 15 residues. CDR3 bases: TGTGCTAGTGGGACAGGGGGGCAGGGAGGCCACGAGCAGTACTTC. This gives the protein CASGTGGQGGHEQYF. Variable domain in full (rest from reference TRBV12-5 and TRBJ2-7): DARVTQTPRHKVTEMGQEVTMRCQPILGHNTVFWYRQTMMQGLELLAYFRNRAPLDDSGMPKDRFSAEMPDATLATLKIQPSEPRDSAVYFCASGTGGQGGHEQYFGPGTRLTVT.

The genes are TRBV5-4 and TRBJ1-4; weak D call: TRBD1 (6 bases). The germline V gene encodes CDR1 SGHNT and CDR2 YYREEE (reference sequence). The V gene lost 5 bases and the J gene lost 5 bases, with 16 bases spanning the gap. The CDR3 length is 15 residues. In nucleotides, the CDR3 is TGTGCCAGCAGTTCTGGGGGCGACGGGAATGAAAAACTGTTTTTT. This gives the protein CASSSGGDGNEKLFF.

This chain's CDR3 is CASSQGTGRGNEQFF. The CDR3 DNA sequence: TGCGCCAGCAGCCAAGGGACTGGACGAGGGAATGAGCAGTTCTTC. This sequence joins TRBV4-3 and TRBJ2-1; D is possibly TRBD2 (5 bases). Between the trimmed V and J ends, which lost 1 base and 7 bases, there was a span of 14 bases. CDR1 LGHNA and CDR2 YSLEER come from the germline V gene. CDR3 size: 15 residues.

The chain couples TRBV9 to TRBJ2-3; TRBD2 aligns across 8 bases. Germline trimming cut 3 bases from V and 1 base from J; bases unmatched to any gene: 13. Germline V gene sequence: CDR1 SGDLS, CDR2 YYNGEE. The CDR3 is made up of 18 amino acids. CDR3: CASSAKYFPGLGTDTQYF. CDR3 sequence (DNA): TGTGCCAGCAGCGCCAAATACTTCCCGGGACTAGGCACAGATACGCAGTATTTT.

The V gene is TRBV28, the J gene TRBJ1-5; TRBD1 might be the D (5 bases). Trimming took off 4 bases at V and 5 bases at J, with 18 bases between the two ends. This CDR3 has 16 residues. CDR1 is MDHEN, CDR2 SYDVKM, per germline. Here the CDR3 DNA reads TGTGCCAGCAGTTCTTTGATAGGGGCCCTCGATCAGCCCCAGCATTTT. Its translation: CASSSLIGALDQPQHF.

This clone was seen a single time. The chain couples TRBV10-1 to TRBJ2-1; D may be TRBD1 (7 bases). CDR3 length: 16 residues. Germline values: CDR1 WNHNN, CDR2 SYGVQD (reference sequence). The ends were cut back, 2 bases at V and 1 base at J, with 12 bases in the middle. The CDR3 is CASSEGPGGSYNEQFF. CDR3 bases: TGCGCCAGCAGTGAGGGGCCAGGGGGGTCCTACAATGAGCAGTTCTTC.

V and J are TRBV7-9 and TRBJ2-1; no definite D call. Trimming removed 1 base at V and 6 bases at J, with 10 bases between. The length of the CDR3 is 14 residues. The germline V gene encodes CDR1 SEHNR and CDR2 FQNEAQ (reference sequence). The DNA of the CDR3 is TGTGCCAGCAGCTTAGAAAGTAGAAGCAATGAGCAGTTCTTC. Its protein product is CASSLESRSNEQFF.

J is TRBJ1-1 and V is TRBV5-4; unclear D gene. The CDR3 contains 13 residues. Germline V CDR1 and CDR2: SGHNT, YYREEE (reference sequence). Trimming took 0 bases from V and 5 from J, leaving 8 bases between them. DNA of the CDR3: TGTGCCAGCAGCTTGGTCCCCGGGACTGAAGCTTTCTTT. Protein: CASSLVPGTEAFF.

This chain connects TRBV11-2 to TRBJ1-5; D gene unclear. Trimming left V 0 bases short and J 10 bases short, with 10 bases between. The germline V gene has CDR1 SGHAT and CDR2 FQNNGV. CDR3 size: 13 residues. CDR3 protein: CASSLDAPSPQHF. The CDR3 coding sequence is TGTGCCAGCAGCTTAGATGCGCCGTCTCCCCAGCATTTT.

The gene calls are TRBV19 and TRBJ1-2, with D possibly matching TRBD1 (5 bases). V was pared by 4 bases and J by 0 bases, with 18 bases between. CDR3 length: 17 amino acids. Germline V gene sequence: CDR1 LNHDA, CDR2 SQIVND (reference sequence). The CDR3 spells CASSNQGSLPANYGYTF. As DNA, the CDR3 is TGTGCCAGTAGTAATCAGGGCTCTCTACCAGCTAACTATGGCTACACCTTC.

V and J are TRBV2 and TRBJ2-7, with D tentatively TRBD1 (6 bases). Germline loops: CDR1 SNHLY, CDR2 FYNNEI. The V end lost 6 bases, the J end lost 0 bases, and 12 bases lay between the germline ends. CDR3 size: 14 residues. The CDR3 DNA follows: TGTGCCAGCAGCGTTAAGGGACACTCCTACGAGCAGTACTTC. It encodes CASSVKGHSYEQYF. Full variable domain (outside the CDR3, taken from reference TRBV2 and TRBJ2-7): EPEVTQTPSHQVTQMGQEVILRCVPISNHLYFYWYRQILGQKVEFLVSFYNNEISEKSEIFDDQFSVERPDGSNFTLKIRSTKLEDSAMYFCASSVKGHSYEQYFGPGTRLTVT.

The chain links TRBV9 to TRBJ1-2; maybe TRBD1 (6 bases). The CDR3 length is 16 residues. Germline assignment: CDR1 SGDLS and CDR2 YYNGEE. Trimming pared 0 bases from V and 1 base from J, leaving 13 bases between. The DNA for the CDR3 is TGTGCCAGCAGCGTAGGGCTCAGGGGATTTAACTATGGCTACACCTTC. Protein sequence: CASSVGLRGFNYGYTF.

The DNA for the CDR3 is TGTGCCAGCAGCTTTGGGCTAGCGGGAGACGGGGAAACGCAGTATTTT. Protein sequence: CASSFGLAGDGETQYF. The chain is built from TRBV11-2 and TRBJ2-3; TRBD2 aligns across 10 bases. CDR1 is SGHAT, CDR2 FQNNGV, per germline. The V and J ends lost 3 bases and 9 bases, in that order; junction bases with no gene match: 12. The CDR3 extends over 16 amino acids. Together with reference TRBV11-2 and TRBJ2-3, the CDR3 gives the full variable domain: EAGVAQSPRYKIIEKRQSVAFWCNPISGHATLYWYQQILGQGPKLLIQFQNNGVVDDSQLPKDRFSAERLKGVDSTLKIQPAKLEDSAVYLCASSFGLAGDGETQYFGPGTRLTVL.

The chain links TRBV2 to TRBJ1-3; unclear D gene. The CDR3 extends over 12 amino acids. CDR1 SNHLY and CDR2 FYNNEI come from the germline V gene. Trimming stripped 3 bases from V and 4 bases from J, with 4 bases between. CDR3 sequence reads: CASSEGGNTIYF. Written as DNA, the CDR3 is TGTGCCAGCAGTGAGGGCGGAAACACCATATATTTT.

J is TRBJ2-3 and V is TRBV5-1; 9 bases line up with TRBD1. The germline gives CDR1 SGHRS, CDR2 YFSETQ. V shed 2 bases, J shed 4 bases, and the junction held 11 bases outside the gene matches. This CDR3 region has 17 residues. CDR3 DNA: TGCGCCAGCAGCTTTGTTCTGAGGGACAGGGCTTCAGATACGCAGTATTTT. Translated, it gives CASSFVLRDRASDTQYF.

The rearrangement joins TRBV6-1 to TRBJ2-5, with 9 nucleotides matching TRBD1. The V gene's germline CDR1 is MNHNS and CDR2 SASEGT. CDR3 length equals 15 residues. V lost 1 base to trimming and J lost 5 bases; unmatched junction nucleotides: 5. The CDR3 here is CASSEGTGVWETQYF. The DNA for the CDR3 is TGTGCCAGCAGTGAAGGGACAGGGGTTTGGGAGACCCAGTACTTC.

This chain links TRBV6-5 with TRBJ2-5, with a tentative D call TRBD1 (6 bases). The DNA matches TRBJ2-7 better at its end, which makes the J call doubtful. The length of the CDR3 is 15 residues. In germline, CDR1 is MNHEY, CDR2 SVGAGI. CDR3 nucleotide sequence: TGTGCCAGCAGCTACAACAGGGACCCCTCCTACGAGCAGTACTTC. Protein: CASSYNRDPSYEQYF.

This clone was counted a few times. The chain couples TRBV9 to TRBJ2-7, with TRBD2 as a possible D gene (5 bases). Germline V gene lookup returns CDR1 SGDLS and CDR2 YYNGEE. Trimming cost V 3 bases and J 1 base, with 8 bases left between them. The CDR3 extends over 13 amino acids. CDR3 DNA sequence: TGTGCCAGCAGCGACGGGGTTTCCTACGAGCAGTACTTC. This translates into CASSDGVSYEQYF.

The V gene is TRBV7-9, the J gene TRBJ2-1; D is unclear. CDR1 and CDR2 (germline): SEHNR, FQNEAQ (reference sequence). Trimming removed 6 bases at V and 11 bases at J, with 14 bases between. The CDR3 length is 12 residues. The DNA for the CDR3 is TGTGCCAGCAGACCCGACTCGCCCAAGCAGTTCTTC. This gives the protein CASRPDSPKQFF.

The chain couples TRBV5-5 to TRBJ1-6; D gene ambiguous. Germline CDR1 is SGHKS and CDR2 is YYEKEE (reference sequence). Trimming pared 1 base from V and 8 bases from J, leaving 10 bases between. The CDR3 covers 14 residues. In nucleotides, the CDR3 is TGTGCCAGCAGCTTGCTGAATGGCTATTCACCCCTCCACTTT. This codes for CASSLLNGYSPLHF.